A single sample is the source of the 29 T cell receptor beta chains below, sequenced in a study of PD-L1 blockade in urothelial cancer. The assay was immunoSEQ multiplex PCR, and TCRdb's table has in-frame clones only and misses some. This sample has about 110,000 clones; over 75% occur once, and the top ten carry roughly 2.2%. Sequencing used PBMCs, obtained around atezolizumab (anti-PD-L1) treatment. These receptors all stem from a man aged 45-60 years with urothelial cancer.

The chain combines TRBV7-9 with TRBJ2-7, with TRBD2 as a possible D gene (5 bases). This CDR3 region has 16 residues. Trimming shortened V by 5 bases and J by 0 bases, and 17 bases separated the two germline ends. Germline CDR1 SEHNR, CDR2 FQNEAQ (reference sequence). The CDR3 nucleotides are TGTGCCAGCAGCATGTTACTAGAGGGAGACTCCTACGAGCAGTACTTC. The encoded protein is CASSMLLEGDSYEQYF.

The V call is TRBV27, the J call TRBJ2-3, with D perhaps matching TRBD2 (6 bases). The V end lost 6 bases, the J end lost 0 bases, and 13 bases lay between the germline ends. Germline assignment: CDR1 MNHEY and CDR2 SMNVEV (reference sequence). The CDR3 has 15 amino acids. This CDR3 reads CASRWREQSTDTQYF. The CDR3 DNA is TGTGCCAGCAGGTGGCGGGAACAGAGCACAGATACGCAGTATTTT.

The chain is built from TRBV4-1 and TRBJ1-2; D unclear. Germline V lookup: CDR1 MGHRA, CDR2 YSYEKL. The CDR3 is 16 amino acids. Between the trimmed V and J ends, which lost 0 bases and 4 bases, there was a span of 15 bases. CDR3 DNA: TGCGCCAGCAGCCAAGAGTTAACGGAAGCGGGCTATGGCTACACCTTC. This translates into CASSQELTEAGYGYTF.

The chain couples TRBV7-8 to TRBJ2-7; TRBD2 aligns across 8 bases. CDR1 is SGHVS and CDR2 is FQNEAQ in the germline V gene. V was clipped by 5 bases and J by 2 bases; unmatched bases: 8. There are 15 residues in the CDR3. CDR3 bases: TGTGCCAGCAGCCCCCGGGGTAGCGGGACCTACGAGCAGTACTTC. Its translation is CASSPRGSGTYEQYF.

J is TRBJ1-2 and V is TRBV11-2, with 7 bases identical to TRBD1. Germline trimming cut 3 bases from V and 8 bases from J; bases unmatched to any gene: 9. CDR1 is SGHAT, CDR2 FQNNGV, per germline. This CDR3 is 14 amino acids long. The CDR3 loop reads CASSLYQGVRGYTF. Here the CDR3 DNA reads TGTGCCAGCAGCTTGTATCAGGGGGTCCGGGGCTACACCTTC.

This chain uses TRBV28 with TRBJ2-2; weak D call: TRBD2 (5 bases). V shed 3 bases and J shed 5 bases, with 13 bases lying between them. The CDR3 is made up of 15 amino acids. Looked up from germline, CDR1 is MDHEN and CDR2 is SYDVKM. CDR3 protein: CASSFTSGRTGELFF. CDR3 nucleotide sequence: TGTGCCAGCAGTTTTACCAGCGGTAGAACCGGGGAGCTGTTTTTT.

The chain employs TRBV28 and TRBJ2-5, with a possible D match to TRBD2 (6 bases). V was trimmed by 2 bases and J by 0 bases, leaving 16 bases between them. The CDR3 runs 17 residues. The germline V gene has CDR1 MDHEN and CDR2 SYDVKM. The CDR3 loop is CASSLIGSGWYQETQYF. CDR3 in DNA: TGTGCCAGCAGTTTAATTGGTAGCGGATGGTACCAAGAGACCCAGTACTTC.

The gene calls are TRBV28 and TRBJ1-1, with 8 bases identical to TRBD1. V trimming: 5 bases; J trimming: 1 base; junction bases outside the gene matches: 3. The germline CDR1 and CDR2 sequences are MDHEN and SYDVKM. This CDR3 comprises 14 residues. The CDR3 DNA is TGTGCCAGCAGTCTAGACAGGGGGAACACTGAAGCTTTCTTT. Protein sequence: CASSLDRGNTEAFF.

This chain joins TRBV27 and TRBJ2-3; D may be TRBD2 (6 bases). The V gene lost 2 bases and the J gene lost 0 bases, with 18 bases spanning the gap. In germline, CDR1 is MNHEY, CDR2 SMNVEV (reference sequence). The CDR3 loop spans 18 amino acids. The CDR3 DNA follows: TGTGCCAGCAGTTTAAAGGCAGAGGCGGGATTCAGCACAGATACGCAGTATTTT. This encodes CASSLKAEAGFSTDTQYF.

The J gene is TRBJ2-1, the V gene TRBV11-3, with TRBD2 matching 9 bases. Germline V gives CDR1 SGHNT, CDR2 YENEEA. The CDR3 totals 13 residues. V gave up 0 bases and J gave up 10 bases; unmatched junction bases: 1. The CDR3 region has the DNA TGTGCCAGCAGCTTAGAGCGGGAGGGGGAGCAGTTCTTC. Translating it yields CASSLEREGEQFF.

The V gene is TRBV11-2, the J gene TRBJ1-3, with D possibly being TRBD1 (6 bases). The germline V gene has CDR1 SGHAT and CDR2 FQNNGV. CDR3 length: 16 residues. V gave up 1 base and J gave up 0 bases, with 10 bases separating them. In DNA, the CDR3 is TGTGCCAGCAGCTTAGGAGGCAGGGGCTCTGGAAACACCATATATTTT. This encodes CASSLGGRGSGNTIYF.

The chain is built from TRBV27 and TRBJ2-2, with 10 bases matching TRBD1. Germline V CDR1 and CDR2: MNHEY, SMNVEV (reference sequence). The CDR3 extends over 16 amino acids. The V and J ends lost 4 bases and 7 bases, in that order; junction bases with no gene match: 9. The CDR3 DNA is TGTGCCAGCAGTTATAGCCCGGGACAGGGGTTCGGGGAGCTGTTTTTT. Amino acid sequence: CASSYSPGQGFGELFF.

This chain uses TRBV9 with TRBJ2-1; TRBD1 matches 7 bases. With V trimmed by 0 bases and J by 9 bases, 12 bases remained unmatched. The CDR3 contains 16 residues. From germline, CDR1 is SGDLS and CDR2 YYNGEE. The CDR3 protein is CASSVARQGLGSEQFF. The CDR3 region has the DNA TGTGCCAGCAGCGTAGCCCGACAGGGTCTAGGAAGTGAGCAGTTCTTC.

This clone has more than one count but fewer than ten. This rearrangement joins TRBV28 to TRBJ1-2; no definite D call. The germline V gene has CDR1 MDHEN and CDR2 SYDVKM. The CDR3 is 12 amino acids. The germline V and J ends were trimmed by 3 bases and 3 bases, with 5 bases remaining between them. CDR3 nucleotides: TGTGCCAGCAGTTTCCGGGACTATGGCTACACCTTC. Translation gives CASSFRDYGYTF.

The chain uses TRBV30 and TRBJ2-1, with TRBD1 as a possible D gene (5 bases). CDR3 length: 13 amino acids. Germline loops: CDR1 GTSNPN, CDR2 SVGIG (reference sequence). The germline V and J ends were trimmed by 3 bases and 9 bases, with 15 bases remaining between them. CDR3 loop: CAWRPQGSVEQFF. CDR3 nucleotide sequence: TGTGCCTGGAGACCCCAGGGATCGGTTGAGCAGTTCTTC.

This clone has a single count. The V and J genes are TRBV18 and TRBJ1-1; D not resolved. CDR3 size: 13 residues. The V and J ends lost 1 base and 5 bases respectively, with 8 bases between them. CDR1 is KGHSH, CDR2 LQKENI, per germline. CDR3 amino acids: CASSPLEETEAFF. The CDR3, as DNA: TGTGCCAGCTCACCACTGGAGGAGACTGAAGCTTTCTTT.

The gene calls are TRBV14 and TRBJ2-3, with 8 bases aligning to TRBD2. Per germline, CDR1 SGHDN and CDR2 FVKESK. CDR3 length: 16 residues. The ends lost 2 bases at V and 2 bases at J; junction bases unmatched: 6. The CDR3 spells CASSQFAGGVTDTQYF. In DNA form, the CDR3 reads TGTGCCAGCAGCCAATTTGCGGGAGGTGTCACAGATACGCAGTATTTT. The complete variable domain, with remaining parts taken from reference TRBV14 and TRBJ2-3, reads EAGVTQFPSHSVIEKGQTVTLRCDPISGHDNLYWYRRVMGKEIKFLLHFVKESKQDESGMPNNRFLAERTGGTYSTLKVQPAELEDSGVYFCASSQFAGGVTDTQYFGPGTRLTVL.

The J gene is TRBJ1-2, the V gene TRBV28, with D perhaps matching TRBD1 (5 bases). CDR1 MDHEN and CDR2 SYDVKM come from the germline V gene. This CDR3 has 12 residues. With 8 bases removed from V and 6 bases from J, the gap between germline ends came to 13 bases. CDR3 region: CASVGRGHGYTF. The DNA of the CDR3 is TGTGCCAGCGTGGGGAGGGGCCATGGCTACACCTTC.

This clone was counted between two and nine times. The chain recombines TRBV28 with TRBJ2-6, with TRBD1 matching 7 bases. The CDR3 loop spans 14 amino acids. With 8 bases clipped from V and 0 bases from J, the junction kept 1 base outside the gene matches. CDR1 and CDR2 from the germline V gene are MDHEN and SYDVKM. The CDR3 coding sequence is TGTGCCAGCGGGGACAGCTCTGGGGCCAACGTCCTGACTTTC. Its translation is CASGDSSGANVLTF.

This clone was counted between two and nine times. This chain links TRBV6-1 with TRBJ2-7; perhaps TRBD2 as D (6 bases). V was cut by 4 bases and J by 0 bases, with 10 bases left in between. Germline values: CDR1 MNHNS, CDR2 SASEGT. The CDR3 covers 14 residues. The CDR3 nucleotides read TGTGCCAGCAGTGGCCTCGGGGGCTCCTACGAGCAGTACTTC. This encodes CASSGLGGSYEQYF.

The chain is built from TRBV28 and TRBJ1-5; D might be TRBD1 (6 bases). CDR3 size: 12 residues. Trimming left V 6 bases short and J 7 bases short, with 10 bases between. Per the germline V gene, CDR1 is MDHEN and CDR2 is SYDVKM. The CDR3 DNA reads TGTGCCAGCAGGACAGGCGGGCAGCCCCAGCATTTT. This translates into CASRTGGQPQHF.

The chain joins TRBV6-1 to TRBJ2-5; a possible D gene is TRBD2 (6 bases). CDR3 length: 16 residues. In germline, CDR1 is MNHNS, CDR2 SASEGT. Trimming left V 1 base short and J 2 bases short, with 14 bases between. CDR3 protein: CASSEGGGGKQETQYF. DNA for the CDR3: TGTGCCAGCAGTGAAGGGGGAGGCGGGAAACAAGAGACCCAGTACTTC.

The V and J genes are TRBV5-4 and TRBJ2-3, with 11 positions matching TRBD2. The CDR3 is 16 residues long. CDR1 SGHNT and CDR2 YYREEE come from the germline V gene (reference sequence). The trim removed 4 bases at V and 3 bases at J, leaving 7 bases unmatched. The CDR3: CASSPPGTSGTDTQYF. The DNA of the CDR3 is TGTGCCAGCAGCCCGCCCGGGACTAGCGGAACAGATACGCAGTATTTT. Full variable domain (rest looked up from reference TRBV5-4 and TRBJ2-3): ETGVTQSPTHLIKTRGQQVTLRCSSQSGHNTVSWYQQALGQGPQFIFQYYREEENGRGNFPPRFSGLQFPNYSSELNVNALELDDSALYLCASSPPGTSGTDTQYFGPGTRLTVL.

This chain links TRBV5-1 with TRBJ2-3; 8 bases are a match to TRBD2. V trimming: 0 bases; J trimming: 3 bases; junction bases outside the gene matches: 12. Germline CDR1 is SGHRS and CDR2 is YFSETQ. The CDR3 consists of 18 residues. CDR3: CASSLEVSGSMGTDTQYF. The CDR3 DNA follows: TGCGCCAGCAGCTTGGAAGTAAGCGGGAGTATGGGTACAGATACGCAGTATTTT.

V and J are TRBV19 and TRBJ2-1; D perhaps matches TRBD2 (6 bases). The CDR3 is 16 amino acids. Trimming pared 4 bases from V and 0 bases from J, leaving 13 bases between. Per germline, CDR1 LNHDA and CDR2 SQIVND (reference sequence). The CDR3 protein is CASSTLASVSYNEQFF. DNA for the CDR3: TGTGCCAGTAGTACCCTAGCTAGCGTCTCCTACAATGAGCAGTTCTTC.

The chain joins TRBV9 to TRBJ2-3; 7 bases agree with TRBD2. With V trimmed by 1 base and J by 2 bases, 4 bases remained unmatched. The CDR3 is 15 amino acids. Germline-derived CDR1 and CDR2 are SGDLS and YYNGEE. The DNA for the CDR3 is TGTGCCAGCAGCGTATTGAGCGGGAACACAGATACGCAGTATTTT. Its translation is CASSVLSGNTDTQYF.

The CDR3 here is CASSPRGGTGSETQYF. The CDR3 coding sequence is TGTGCCAGCAGCCCCCGCGGGGGGACAGGGTCAGAGACCCAGTACTTC. V usage is TRBV7-2 and J usage is TRBJ2-5, with D possibly matching TRBD1 (9 bases). CDR1 and CDR2 from the germline V gene are SGHTA and FQGNSA. The CDR3 covers 16 residues. V was cut by 5 bases and J by 4 bases, with 20 bases left in between.

The V and J genes are TRBV28 and TRBJ2-5; 7 bases are a match to TRBD2. Germline CDR1 MDHEN, CDR2 SYDVKM. With 2 bases clipped from V and 4 bases from J, the junction kept 4 bases outside the gene matches. The CDR3 runs to 14 residues. CDR3: CASSLTLAIETQYF. The CDR3 nucleotides are TGTGCCAGCAGTTTAACACTAGCGATAGAGACCCAGTACTTC.

Here the CDR3 DNA reads TGTGCCAGCAGTTACCTAGCGGGGAACACCGGGGAGCTGTTTTTT. It yields the protein CASSYLAGNTGELFF. The chain uses TRBV6-5 and TRBJ2-2, with 8 positions matching TRBD2. The V gene end was trimmed by 2 bases and the J gene end by 1 base; junction bases not matched to a gene: 0. The CDR3 has 15 residues. The germline V gene has CDR1 MNHEY and CDR2 SVGAGI.